Each of the 10 T cell receptor beta chains below was sequenced from the same sample in a study of blood T cell repertoires in COVID-19. TCRdb's table, derived via immunoSEQ multiplex PCR, lists solely in-frame clones and lacks some. This sample yields about 310,000 clones, of which 80% to 90% are seen a single time; around 2.2% belongs to the top ten. The sequencing input was PBMCs or T cells enriched from blood (not recorded which). Receptor source: a man under 40 who had recovered from COVID-19.

The V gene is TRBV2, the J gene TRBJ2-7, with a possible D match to TRBD1 (6 bases). Germline V gene lookup returns CDR1 SNHLY and CDR2 FYNNEI. CDR3 length: 12 residues. Trimming took off 5 bases at V and 3 bases at J, with 8 bases between the two ends. Here the CDR3 DNA reads TGTGCCAGCAGTCGACAGGTCTACGAGCAGTACTTC. This sequence encodes CASSRQVYEQYF.

There are a few counts of this clone. The J gene is TRBJ1-3, the V gene TRBV6-5; D gene unclear. The CDR3 extends over 13 amino acids. With 6 bases removed from V and 4 bases from J, the gap between germline ends came to 10 bases. CDR1 is MNHEY and CDR2 is SVGAGI in the germline V gene. For the CDR3, the DNA is TGTGCCAGCAGACCACCAGGCGGAAACACCATATATTTT. Translated, it gives CASRPPGGNTIYF.

The V and J genes are TRBV12-3 or TRBV12-4 and TRBJ1-1; 8 bases agree with TRBD1. The CDR3 loop spans 13 amino acids. The V gene end was trimmed by 9 bases and the J gene end by 4 bases; junction bases not matched to a gene: 7. The CDR3 reads CASLTGAGTEAFF. CDR3 bases: TGTGCCAGTTTGACAGGGGCGGGCACTGAAGCTTTCTTT.

The sample holds a few counts of this clone. The genes are TRBV5-4 and TRBJ2-7, with 12 bases identical to TRBD2. Germline CDR1 is SGHNT and CDR2 is YYREEE (reference sequence). The V gene end was trimmed by 4 bases and the J gene end by 1 base; junction bases not matched to a gene: 3. This CDR3 has 15 residues. Here the CDR3 DNA reads TGTGCCAGCAGCCCTAGCGGGGGGGTTTCCTACGAGCAGTACTTC. This gives the protein CASSPSGGVSYEQYF.

This chain joins TRBV4-3 and TRBJ1-2; 9 bases align to TRBD1. The germline V gene encodes CDR1 LGHNA and CDR2 YSLEER. This CDR3 has 14 residues. V was pared by 3 bases and J by 2 bases, with 1 base of the junction left unmatched. CDR3 protein: CASSHGTGNYGYTF. The DNA of the CDR3 is TGCGCCAGCAGCCACGGGACAGGGAACTATGGCTACACCTTC.

The V gene is TRBV28, the J gene TRBJ1-2, with D maybe TRBD1 (5 bases). Germline-derived CDR1 and CDR2 are MDHEN and SYDVKM. The CDR3 is made up of 13 amino acids. The germline V and J ends were trimmed by 6 bases and 4 bases, with 12 bases remaining between them. CDR3 nucleotides: TGTGCCAGCAGGCCGACAGCAGTCTATGGCTACACCTTC. Protein: CASRPTAVYGYTF.

This clone turned up a few times. V and J are TRBV5-1 and TRBJ2-7, with 11 positions matching TRBD1. V gave up 0 bases and J gave up 5 bases; unmatched junction bases: 7. Germline V gives CDR1 SGHRS, CDR2 YFSETQ. This CDR3 comprises 16 residues. Here the CDR3 reads CASSLAGTGGSDEQYF. The CDR3 nucleotides are TGCGCCAGCAGCTTGGCCGGGACAGGGGGTTCTGACGAGCAGTACTTC.

This chain connects TRBV19 to TRBJ2-2; 7 nucleotides match TRBD1. V lost 5 bases and J lost 7; bases outside the gene matches: 7. Germline CDR1 and CDR2: LNHDA and SQIVND (reference sequence). The CDR3 contains 14 residues. The CDR3 loop reads CASSFTGVFGELFF. The CDR3 DNA reads as TGTGCCAGTAGTTTTACAGGGGTGTTCGGGGAGCTGTTTTTT.

The chain has TRBV15 and TRBJ2-7, with 7 nucleotides matching TRBD1. CDR3 length equals 15 residues. The ends lost 1 base at V and 4 bases at J; junction bases unmatched: 7. CDR1 and CDR2 (germline): LNHNV, YYDKDF (reference sequence). The CDR3 bases are TGTGCCACCAGCAGAGGCAGGGACAGCGGATACGAGCAGTACTTC. Translating gives CATSRGRDSGYEQYF.

This CDR3 reads CASSGGTSTFNEQFF. The CDR3 bases are TGTGCCAGCAGCGGGGGGACTAGTACTTTCAATGAGCAGTTCTTC. The J gene is TRBJ2-1, the V gene TRBV9, with TRBD2 identical over 8 bases. The CDR3 runs 15 residues. The germline CDR1 and CDR2 sequences are SGDLS and YYNGEE. With 3 bases clipped from V and 6 bases from J, the junction kept 8 bases outside the gene matches.